One sample yielded the 18 T cell receptor beta chains listed below, sequenced in a study of identical twins. TCRdb recomputed calls from the 5' RACE reads with MiXCR, one row per CDR3 protein. The sample yields about 100,000 distinct CDR3 sequences, 5.9% seen once. Material for sequencing was memory T cells sorted from blood. The origin of the receptors is a woman between 45 and 65 years old in good health.

This clonotype was seen many times. J is TRBJ2-2 and V is TRBV28; D perhaps matches TRBD2 (5 bases). Germline V gene data show CDR1 as MDHEN and CDR2 as SYDVKM. The CDR3 extends over 15 amino acids. Trimming cost V 5 bases and J 2 bases, with 12 bases left between them. The CDR3 coding sequence is TGTGCCAGCAGTCTAGAATCGGGAAACACCGGGGAGCTGTTTTTT. Residues: CASSLESGNTGELFF.

This clonotype was counted only a few times. This chain connects TRBV6-1 to TRBJ1-2; no clear D gene. Trimming took 6 bases from V and 3 from J, leaving 8 bases between them. This CDR3 has 12 amino acids. The germline gives CDR1 MNHNS, CDR2 SASEGT. The CDR3 loop is CASSYTDYGYTF. Here the CDR3 DNA reads TGTGCCAGCAGCTACACCGACTATGGCTACACCTTC.

This clonotype was detected many times. V usage is TRBV20-1 and J usage is TRBJ2-7; the match to TRBD2 covers 9 bases. After removal of 5 bases from V and 6 bases from J, the junction contained 17 bases not matched to a gene. Germline V gene lookup returns CDR1 DFQATT and CDR2 SNEGSKA (reference sequence). There are 16 residues in the CDR3. The CDR3 spells CSASPRAGGPSSEQYF. CDR3 in DNA: TGCAGTGCTTCACCCAGGGCGGGAGGGCCGAGTTCCGAGCAGTACTTC.

This clonotype was observed a few times. The chain uses TRBV7-9 and TRBJ1-1; D not resolved. This CDR3 is 15 amino acids long. The V end lost 7 bases, the J end lost 1 base, and 16 bases lay between the germline ends. Looked up from germline, CDR1 is SEHNR and CDR2 is FQNEAQ (reference sequence). The CDR3 here is CASIFDGGPNTEAFF. The CDR3, as DNA: TGTGCCAGCATTTTTGACGGAGGGCCGAACACTGAAGCTTTCTTT.

There are many counts of this clonotype. The chain combines TRBV10-3 with TRBJ1-2, with a tentative D call TRBD1 (5 bases). Per germline, CDR1 ENHRY and CDR2 SYGVKD. V lost 6 bases and J 6 bases, leaving 14 bases between the germline ends. The CDR3 contains 13 residues. The CDR3 bases are TGTGCCATCAGGGACGGGGGGAGAGATGGCTACACCTTC. Translation: CAIRDGGRDGYTF.

Many counts were recorded for this clonotype. The chain has TRBV27 and TRBJ2-1; no clear D. Germline CDR1 reads MNHEY; CDR2 reads SMNVEV (reference sequence). Trimming left V 5 bases short and J 6 bases short, with 14 bases between. This CDR3 spans 14 amino acids. The DNA of the CDR3 is TGTGCCAGCAGTACCCTTGGACCGTTCAATGAGCAGTTCTTC. Translated: CASSTLGPFNEQFF.

This chain links TRBV7-3 with TRBJ1-1; D is possibly TRBD1 (5 bases). CDR1 is SGHTA and CDR2 is FQGTGA in the germline V gene. The length of the CDR3 is 13 residues. The V end lost 4 bases, the J end lost 11 bases, and 17 bases lay between the germline ends. Written as DNA, the CDR3 is TGTGCCAGCAGCTCGGGACCCGGAAAAAGGGCTTTCTTT. Its translation is CASSSGPGKRAFF.

This clonotype was seen ten or more times. V gene TRBV5-1 combines with J gene TRBJ2-7, with 7 bases lining up with TRBD1. The CDR3 contains 15 residues. The germline V gene has CDR1 SGHRS and CDR2 YFSETQ. V was clipped by 4 bases and J by 5 bases; unmatched bases: 12. The CDR3 DNA follows: TGCGCCAGCAGCATAGGGCCATACAGGGGCGACGAGCAGTACTTC. Translated, it gives CASSIGPYRGDEQYF.

This clonotype occurred many times. The chain recombines TRBV20-1 with TRBJ2-1; 8 nucleotides agree with TRBD2. V was pared by 1 base and J by 7 bases, with 12 bases of the junction left unmatched. This CDR3 is 16 amino acids long. Germline assignment: CDR1 DFQATT and CDR2 SNEGSKA (reference sequence). Here the CDR3 reads CSARVVTSGDTNEQFF. The CDR3 DNA reads TGCAGTGCTAGAGTGGTTACTAGCGGCGATACAAATGAGCAGTTCTTC.

The V and J genes are TRBV15 and TRBJ2-3; perhaps D is TRBD1 or TRBD2 (5 bases each). In germline, CDR1 is LNHNV, CDR2 YYDKDF (reference sequence). Between the trimmed V and J ends, which lost 1 base and 2 bases, there was a span of 16 bases. The CDR3 sequence is 17 residues long. CDR3 amino acids: CATSRGEGLAPTDTQYF. The CDR3 coding sequence is TGTGCCACCAGCAGAGGAGAGGGGTTGGCCCCCACAGATACGCAGTATTTT.

J is TRBJ2-3 and V is TRBV4-2; 9 bases line up with TRBD2. This CDR3 comprises 15 residues. The ends lost 7 bases at V and 4 bases at J; junction bases unmatched: 9. Germline CDR1 LGHNA, CDR2 YNFKEQ. This CDR3 is CASKRGGGGSDTQYF. The CDR3 nucleotides read TGTGCCAGCAAACGGGGCGGGGGGGGGTCAGATACGCAGTATTTT.

This clonotype has just a few counts. The V gene is TRBV7-2, the J gene TRBJ2-3, with D perhaps TRBD2 (6 bases). The CDR3 covers 16 residues. The V gene lost 2 bases and the J gene lost 4 bases, with 16 bases spanning the gap. Germline V gene lookup returns CDR1 SGHTA and CDR2 FQGNSA. In DNA form, the CDR3 reads TGTGCCAGCAGCTTATTGGGTACGGGAGTACCAGATACGCAGTATTTT. Translating it yields CASSLLGTGVPDTQYF.

This chain joins TRBV20-1 and TRBJ1-4; D remains unclear. The CDR3 has 13 residues. V was shortened by 7 bases and J by 8 bases, with 17 bases between the two germline ends. The germline gives CDR1 DFQATT, CDR2 SNEGSKA (reference sequence). The CDR3 spells CSVEGSAREKLFF. CDR3 sequence (DNA): TGCAGTGTCGAAGGGAGCGCGCGAGAAAAACTGTTTTTT.

This clonotype was seen only a few times. This rearrangement joins TRBV12-3 or TRBV12-4 to TRBJ1-6, with TRBD1 as a possible D gene (5 bases). The CDR3 has 13 residues. Trimming left V 7 bases short and J 8 bases short, with 12 bases between. The chain's CDR3 is CASTIRGDSPLHF. The CDR3 DNA follows: TGTGCCAGCACTATAAGAGGGGATTCACCCCTCCACTTT.

This clonotype was found many times. The V gene is TRBV20-1, the J gene TRBJ2-1; the match to TRBD2 covers 12 bases. Looked up from germline, CDR1 is DFQATT and CDR2 is SNEGSKA (reference sequence). Germline trimming cut 0 bases from V and 9 bases from J; bases unmatched to any gene: 12. The CDR3 length is 17 residues. As DNA, the CDR3 is TGCAGTGCTAGAGATCATTCTAGCGGGAGGGCTTATGGTGAGCAGTTCTTC. Protein: CSARDHSSGRAYGEQFF.

V gene TRBV20-1 combines with J gene TRBJ2-5, with D unclear. The germline CDR1 and CDR2 sequences are DFQATT and SNEGSKA (reference sequence). The CDR3 spans 13 residues. Trimming took 6 bases from V and 2 from J, leaving 13 bases between them. The CDR3 DNA reads TGCAGTGCCCCTACAGATTCACAAGAGACCCAGTACTTC. It is translated as CSAPTDSQETQYF.

This clonotype was detected only a few times. The chain recombines TRBV6-5 with TRBJ2-2; TRBD1 matches at 9 bases. This CDR3 is built from 18 residues. After removal of 4 bases from V and 5 bases from J, the junction contained 14 bases not matched to a gene. Germline V gene sequence: CDR1 MNHEY, CDR2 SVGAGI. This CDR3 reads CASSFSIPGQGQTGELFF. The CDR3 nucleotides are TGTGCCAGCAGTTTCAGCATTCCGGGACAGGGCCAAACCGGGGAGCTGTTTTTT.

This clonotype was counted many times. This chain connects TRBV5-6 to TRBJ1-4, with TRBD1 identical over 7 bases. CDR3 length equals 14 residues. Per the germline V gene, CDR1 is SGHDT and CDR2 is YYEEEE. Losses at the gene ends were 2 bases for V and 5 bases for J; bases not matched to a gene: 3. The CDR3 here is CASSFGTENEKLFF. CDR3 DNA sequence: TGTGCCAGCAGCTTCGGGACAGAGAATGAAAAACTGTTTTTT. Using reference TRBV5-6 and TRBJ1-4 for the parts outside the CDR3, the full variable domain is DAGVTQSPTHLIKTRGQQVTLRCSPKSGHDTVSWYQQALGQGPQFIFQYYEEEERQRGNFPDRFSGHQFPNYSSELNVNALLLGDSALYLCASSFGTENEKLFFGSGTQLSVL.